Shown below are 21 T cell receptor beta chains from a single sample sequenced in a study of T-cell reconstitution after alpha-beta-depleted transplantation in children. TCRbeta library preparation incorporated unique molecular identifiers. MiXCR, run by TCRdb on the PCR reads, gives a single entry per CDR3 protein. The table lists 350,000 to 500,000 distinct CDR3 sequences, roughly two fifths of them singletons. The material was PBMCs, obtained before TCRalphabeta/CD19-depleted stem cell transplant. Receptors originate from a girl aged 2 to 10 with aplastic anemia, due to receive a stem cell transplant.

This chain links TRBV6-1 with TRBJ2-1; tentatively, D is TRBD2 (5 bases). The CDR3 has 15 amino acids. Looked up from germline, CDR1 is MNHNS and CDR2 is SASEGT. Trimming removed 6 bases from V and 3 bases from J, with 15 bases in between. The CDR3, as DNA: TGTGCCAGCAGGAATAGCGCCATAATCTACAATGAGCAGTTCTTC. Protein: CASRNSAIIYNEQFF.

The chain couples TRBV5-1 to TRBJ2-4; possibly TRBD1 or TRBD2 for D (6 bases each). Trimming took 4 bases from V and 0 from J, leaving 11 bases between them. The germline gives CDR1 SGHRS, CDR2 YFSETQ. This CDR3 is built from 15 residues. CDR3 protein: CASSEGGLAKNIQYF. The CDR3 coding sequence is TGCGCCAGCAGCGAAGGGGGACTAGCCAAAAACATTCAGTACTTC.

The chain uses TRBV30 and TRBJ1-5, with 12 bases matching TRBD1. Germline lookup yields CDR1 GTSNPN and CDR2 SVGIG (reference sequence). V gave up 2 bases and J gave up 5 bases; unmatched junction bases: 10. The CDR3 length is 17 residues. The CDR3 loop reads CAWSPGQGAFFHQPQHF. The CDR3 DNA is TGTGCCTGGAGTCCGGGACAGGGGGCTTTTTTTCATCAGCCCCAGCATTTT.

The DNA for the CDR3 is TGCGCCAGCAGCAGCGAAATTCTAGCGGGGCAAGAGACCCAGTACTTC. Translation gives CASSSEILAGQETQYF. This chain links TRBV5-1 with TRBJ2-5; 9 bases are a match to TRBD2. Germline V gene data show CDR1 as SGHRS and CDR2 as YFSETQ. V dropped 4 bases and J dropped 2; count of bases not matched to a gene: 9. This CDR3 is 16 amino acids long.

CDR3 region: CASSEAEQGSGYTF. DNA for the CDR3: TGTGCCAGCAGTGAAGCGGAACAGGGAAGTGGCTACACCTTC. The J gene is TRBJ1-2, the V gene TRBV2, with D possibly TRBD1 on 6 matching bases. This CDR3 is 14 amino acids long. Germline CDR1 and CDR2: SNHLY and FYNNEI. The V end lost 0 bases, the J end lost 7 bases, and 12 bases lay between the germline ends.

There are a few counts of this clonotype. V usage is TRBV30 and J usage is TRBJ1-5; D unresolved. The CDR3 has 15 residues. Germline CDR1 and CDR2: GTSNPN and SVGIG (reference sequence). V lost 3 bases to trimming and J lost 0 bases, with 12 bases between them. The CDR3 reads CAWSPYGGSNQPQHF. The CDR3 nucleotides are TGTGCCTGGAGCCCATACGGTGGTAGCAATCAGCCCCAGCATTTT.

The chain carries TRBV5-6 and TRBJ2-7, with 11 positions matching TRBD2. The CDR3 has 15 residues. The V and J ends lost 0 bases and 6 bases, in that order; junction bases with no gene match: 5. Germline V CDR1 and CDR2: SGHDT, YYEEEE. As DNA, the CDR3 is TGTGCCAGCAGCTTGGCCGGGACTAGCGGAGTCGAGCAGTACTTC. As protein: CASSLAGTSGVEQYF.

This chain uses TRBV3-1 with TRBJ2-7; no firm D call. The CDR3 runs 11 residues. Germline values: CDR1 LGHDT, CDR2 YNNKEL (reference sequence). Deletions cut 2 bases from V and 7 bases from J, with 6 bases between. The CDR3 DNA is TGTGCCAGCAGCCAAACCAGGGAGCAGTACTTC. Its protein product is CASSQTREQYF.

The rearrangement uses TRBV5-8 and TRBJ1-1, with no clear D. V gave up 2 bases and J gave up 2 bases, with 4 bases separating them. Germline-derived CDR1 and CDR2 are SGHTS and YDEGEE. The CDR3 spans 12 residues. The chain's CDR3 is CASSLFNTEAFF. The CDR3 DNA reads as TGTGCCAGCAGCTTATTTAACACTGAAGCTTTCTTT.

This CDR3 is CASSSLISGETQYF. The CDR3 DNA is TGTGCCAGCAGTTCTCTTATCAGCGGGGAGACCCAGTACTTC. The rearrangement links TRBV12-3 or TRBV12-4 to TRBJ2-5; TRBD2 is a possible D gene (6 bases). The CDR3 is 14 amino acids. Trimming removed 4 bases from V and 5 bases from J, with 14 bases in between.

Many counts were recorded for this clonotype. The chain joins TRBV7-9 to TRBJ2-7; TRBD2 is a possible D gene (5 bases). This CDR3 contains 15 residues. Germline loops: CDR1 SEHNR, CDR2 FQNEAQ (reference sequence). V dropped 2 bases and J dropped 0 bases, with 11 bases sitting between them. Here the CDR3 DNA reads TGTGCCAGCAGCTTAAGCGGAGCAAGCTCCTACGAGCAGTACTTC. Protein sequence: CASSLSGASSYEQYF.

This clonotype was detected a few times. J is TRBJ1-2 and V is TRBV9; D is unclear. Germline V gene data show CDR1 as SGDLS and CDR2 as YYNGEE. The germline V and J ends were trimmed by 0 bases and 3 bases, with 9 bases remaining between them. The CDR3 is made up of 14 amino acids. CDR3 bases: TGTGCCAGCAGCGTAGATCGGGGAGACTATGGCTACACCTTC. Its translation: CASSVDRGDYGYTF.

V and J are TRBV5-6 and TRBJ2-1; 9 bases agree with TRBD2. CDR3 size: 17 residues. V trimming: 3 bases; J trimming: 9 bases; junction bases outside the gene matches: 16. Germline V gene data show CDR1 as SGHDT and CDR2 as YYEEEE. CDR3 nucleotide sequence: TGTGCCAGCAGCTCGACCGGGACTAGCTTCCCAATCGGTGAGCAGTTCTTC. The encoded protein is CASSSTGTSFPIGEQFF.

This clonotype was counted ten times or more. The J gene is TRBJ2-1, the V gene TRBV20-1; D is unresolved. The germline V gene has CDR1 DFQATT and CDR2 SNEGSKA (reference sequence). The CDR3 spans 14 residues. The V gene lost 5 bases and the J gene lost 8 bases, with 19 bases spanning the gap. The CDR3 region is CSARGTHHYYEQFF. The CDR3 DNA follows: TGCAGTGCTCGTGGTACCCATCATTATTATGAGCAGTTCTTC.

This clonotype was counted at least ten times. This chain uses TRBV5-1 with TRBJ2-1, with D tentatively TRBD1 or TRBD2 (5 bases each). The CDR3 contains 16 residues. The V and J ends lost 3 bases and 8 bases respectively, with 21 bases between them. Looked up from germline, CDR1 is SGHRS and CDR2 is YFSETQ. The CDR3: CASSWGRGPEVDEQFF. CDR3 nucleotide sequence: TGCGCCAGCAGCTGGGGCCGGGGCCCCGAGGTCGATGAGCAGTTCTTC.

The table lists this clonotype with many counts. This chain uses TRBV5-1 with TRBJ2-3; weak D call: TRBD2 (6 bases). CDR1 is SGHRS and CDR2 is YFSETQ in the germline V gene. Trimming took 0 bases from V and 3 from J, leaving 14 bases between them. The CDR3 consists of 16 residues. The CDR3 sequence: CASSLADPGGTDTQYF. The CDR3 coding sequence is TGCGCCAGCAGCTTGGCGGACCCCGGAGGGACAGATACGCAGTATTTT.

The CDR3 sequence: CASSLRPMSRGNTGELFF. Here the CDR3 DNA reads TGTGCCAGCAGCTTACGGCCTATGTCTCGGGGGAACACCGGGGAGCTGTTTTTT. This chain connects TRBV7-3 to TRBJ2-2; D is perhaps TRBD2 (5 bases). Germline CDR1 SGHTA, CDR2 FQGTGA. V was pared by 2 bases and J by 1 base, with 17 bases between. This CDR3 contains 18 residues.

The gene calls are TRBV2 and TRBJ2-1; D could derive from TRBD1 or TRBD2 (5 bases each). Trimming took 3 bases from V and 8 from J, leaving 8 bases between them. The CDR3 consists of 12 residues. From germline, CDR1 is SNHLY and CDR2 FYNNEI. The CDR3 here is CASSDQGHEQFF. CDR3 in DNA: TGTGCCAGCAGTGACCAGGGACATGAGCAGTTCTTC.

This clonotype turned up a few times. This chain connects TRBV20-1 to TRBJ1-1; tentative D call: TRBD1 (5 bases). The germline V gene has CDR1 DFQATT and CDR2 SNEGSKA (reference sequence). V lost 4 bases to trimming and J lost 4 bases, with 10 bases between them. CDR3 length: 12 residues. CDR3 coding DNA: TGCAGTGCTATAGGGACTGGCACTGAAGCTTTCTTT. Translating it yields CSAIGTGTEAFF.

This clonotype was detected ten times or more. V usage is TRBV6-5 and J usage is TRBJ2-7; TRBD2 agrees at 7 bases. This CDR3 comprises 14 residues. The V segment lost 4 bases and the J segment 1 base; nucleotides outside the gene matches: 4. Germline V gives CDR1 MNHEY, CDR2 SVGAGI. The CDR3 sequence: CASSSPSGSYEQYF. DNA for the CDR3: TGTGCCAGCAGTTCTCCTAGCGGATCCTACGAGCAGTACTTC.

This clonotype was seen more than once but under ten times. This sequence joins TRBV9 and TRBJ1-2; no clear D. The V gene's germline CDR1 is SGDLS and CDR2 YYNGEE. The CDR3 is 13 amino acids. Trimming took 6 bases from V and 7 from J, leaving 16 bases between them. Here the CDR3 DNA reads TGTGCCAGCACTCTGGGATCCCGTCCTGGCTACACCTTC. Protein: CASTLGSRPGYTF.